This T cell receptor beta chain was sequenced during a study of blood T cell repertoires in COVID-19. Background on the study: From the United States, Italy and Spain came samples of acute and convalescent COVID-19. PBMCs, B-cell-depleted T cells, or T cells were the source of the cDNA or gDNA that made up the material.

In this sample, this clone turned up many times. Original processing notes: Estimated nucleated cell counts came from reference gene primer amplification. The protocol was immunoSEQ multiplex PCR, while the TCRdb copy is restricted to in-frame clones and leaves out a portion. The V and J calls and the clone size are those of that table, but D and trimming were determined from the DNA. The sample has 200,000 to 300,000 clones; around four fifths are singletons. Looked up from germline, CDR1 is SGHDN and CDR2 is FVKESK. Unmatched junction bases numbered 3, after V lost 0 bases and J lost 5 bases. The CDR3 runs 14 residues.

The sample was peripheral blood. This sequence joins TRBV14 and TRBJ1-2, with TRBD1 matching over 7 bases. The receptor comes from a woman aged 55-69 years with active or convalescent COVID-19. CDR3 in DNA: TGTGCCAGCAGCCAAGATAACAGGGGATATGGCTACACCTTC. Its protein is CASSQDNRGYGYTF.